The 30 T cell receptor beta chains reported below all come from one sample, sequenced in a study of molecular identifiers for immune sequencing clone quantification. TCRdb passed the PCR reads through MiXCR, listing each CDR3 protein once. The sample gives under 650,000 distinct CDR3 sequences, less than 20% of which show up once; under 0.95% is in the top ten. Sequencing was performed on naive CD8+ T cells from blood, with Jurkat cell RNA spiked in. Sample subset: FACS-sorted CD8+CD4-CCR7+CD45RA+ naive T cells. These receptors originate from a human donor in good health. Some libraries in this study had Jurkat cell RNA spiked in.

Points on this clonotype: This clone may be a read error of a much larger clone one base away. The V and J genes are TRBV28 and TRBJ1-5; no firm D call. The CDR3 totals 15 residues. Germline V gene sequence: CDR1 MDHEN, CDR2 SYDVKM. This CDR3 is CASSLISFSNRPQHF. In nucleotides, the CDR3 is TGTGCCAGCAGTTTAATCAGTTTTAGCAATCGGCCCCAGCATTTT.

Note on this clonotype: The CDR3 end shows no conserved phenylalanine or tryptophan, and so a read error is likely. V usage is TRBV6-2 or TRBV6-3 and J usage is TRBJ1-6; D ambiguous. V was cut by 7 bases and J by 6 bases, with 13 bases left in between. The germline gives CDR1 MNHEY, CDR2 SVGEGT. CDR3 length equals 14 residues. The CDR3 DNA reads TGTGCCAGCACCTCACTGGACCTTAATTCACCCCTCCACTCT. Translation: CASTSLDLNSPLHS.

As regards this clonotype: Germline is not matched at one junction end, which may reflect a read error. The genes are TRBV5-3 and TRBJ2-7, with D perhaps matching TRBD1 (6 bases). TRBV5-3 is recorded as an ORF, its role being uncertain. This CDR3 region has 12 residues. The CDR3 reads CASGRGAFEQYF. DNA for the CDR3: TGCGCCAGTGGCAGGGGCGCCTTTGAGCAGTACTTC.

On this clonotype itself: One base away lies a much larger clone, so this may be a sequencing read error. V gene TRBV12-3 or TRBV12-4 combines with J gene TRBJ2-5; D might be TRBD2 (5 bases). V was pared by 2 bases and J by 1 base, with 14 bases between. The CDR3 is 16 amino acids. In DNA form, the CDR3 reads TGTGCCAGCAGTTTATACGAACTAGGGAGCCAAGAGACCCAGTACTTC. It encodes CASSLYELGSQETQYF.

This clonotype was seen at least ten times. The chain recombines TRBV5-1 with TRBJ2-3; 8 bases align to TRBD2. V shed 4 bases and J 6 bases; nucleotides not matched to a gene: 19. Germline V lookup: CDR1 SGHRS, CDR2 YFSETQ. The CDR3 totals 18 residues. CDR3 amino acids: CASSLKTGLVSVSDTQYF. Written as DNA, the CDR3 is TGCGCCAGCAGCCTCAAGACGGGACTAGTTTCGGTTTCGGATACGCAGTATTTT.

The rearrangement joins TRBV7-3 to TRBJ2-2; maybe TRBD1 (5 bases). Trimming took 1 base from V and 5 from J, leaving 11 bases between them. The CDR3 sequence is 15 residues long. Germline V gives CDR1 SGHTA, CDR2 FQGTGA. CDR3 bases: TGTGCCAGCAGCTTAAACCAGGGAATGACCGGGGAGCTGTTTTTT. Translated: CASSLNQGMTGELFF.

This clonotype came up a few times. A much larger clone lies one base from this, so it may be a read error. This rearrangement joins TRBV5-1 to TRBJ2-7; D may correspond to TRBD1 or TRBD2 (5 bases each). Germline CDR1 is SGHRS and CDR2 is YFSETQ. This CDR3 comprises 16 residues. V lost 1 base, J lost 4 bases, and 18 bases lay in between. CDR3 residues: CASSLKDFGGLYEQYF. DNA of the CDR3: TGCGCCAGCAGCTTGAAGGACTTTGGGGGTCTTTACGAGCAGTACTTC.

There are many counts of this clonotype. The chain carries TRBV4-3 and TRBJ1-2; 7 bases fit TRBD1. This CDR3 is 15 amino acids long. CDR1 is LGHNA, CDR2 YSLEER, per germline. Trimming removed 5 bases from V and 5 bases from J; junction bases left unmatched: 11. In nucleotides, the CDR3 is TGCGCCAGCAGCAACTACAGGGGAGTCGGGTATGGCTACACCTTC. Its translation: CASSNYRGVGYGYTF.

The chain recombines TRBV9 with TRBJ2-3; the D is unclear. V lost 0 bases and J lost 4, with 9 bases in between. CDR3 length: 14 amino acids. Germline-derived CDR1 and CDR2 are SGDLS and YYNGEE. The DNA for the CDR3 is TGTGCCAGCAGCGTAGTGCCGGAGTCAGATACGCAGTATTTT. Its protein is CASSVVPESDTQYF.

Comments on this clonotype: Likely a read error: the CDR3 ends without its conserved phenylalanine or tryptophan. This rearrangement joins TRBV19 to TRBJ2-7; 7 bases agree with TRBD1. The trim removed 3 bases at V and 0 bases at J, leaving 14 bases unmatched. CDR3 length: 18 amino acids. From germline, CDR1 is LNHDA and CDR2 SQIVND (reference sequence). The CDR3 DNA sequence: TGTGCCAGTAGTATTTCGACTCGGACAGGACCAAGCTCCTACGAGCAGTACCTC. Residues: CASSISTRTGPSSYEQYL.

The gene calls are TRBV11-2 and TRBJ2-7; the match to TRBD2 covers 11 bases. Germline trimming cut 5 bases from V and 6 bases from J; bases unmatched to any gene: 12. The CDR3 contains 16 residues. Germline V gene data show CDR1 as SGHAT and CDR2 as FQNNGV. CDR3 loop: CASSTATGLAALEQYF. CDR3 in DNA: TGTGCCAGCAGCACCGCCACGGGACTAGCGGCCCTCGAGCAGTACTTC. Full variable domain (outside the CDR3, taken from reference TRBV11-2 and TRBJ2-7): EAGVAQSPRYKIIEKRQSVAFWCNPISGHATLYWYQQILGQGPKLLIQFQNNGVVDDSQLPKDRFSAERLKGVDSTLKIQPAKLEDSAVYLCASSTATGLAALEQYFGPGTRLTVT.

This clonotype was counted many times. CDR3 DNA sequence: TGTGCCTGGAGTCTCGGCCGGAATCAGCCCCAGCATTTT. Translating it yields CAWSLGRNQPQHF. V gene TRBV30 combines with J gene TRBJ1-5; D unresolved. Germline-derived CDR1 and CDR2 are GTSNPN and SVGIG (reference sequence). Trimming removed 2 bases from V and 4 bases from J, with 9 bases in between. This CDR3 contains 13 residues. Combining the CDR3 with reference TRBV30 and TRBJ1-5 gives the whole variable domain SQTIHQWPATLVQPVGSPLSLECTVEGTSNPNLYWYRQAAGRGLQLLFYSVGIGQISSEVPQNLSASRPQDRQFILSSKKLLLSDSGFYLCAWSLGRNQPQHFGDGTRLSIL.

This clonotype showed up many times. This chain uses TRBV27 with TRBJ1-1, with D possibly being TRBD1 (5 bases). CDR1 and CDR2 from the germline V gene are MNHEY and SMNVEV (reference sequence). The CDR3 consists of 14 residues. Trimming took off 5 bases at V and 5 bases at J, with 15 bases between the two ends. The CDR3 DNA sequence: TGTGCCAGCAGTGCAACAGGAGAGCGGACTGAAGCTTTCTTT. It encodes CASSATGERTEAFF.

This clonotype was seen a few times. The chain combines TRBV5-1 with TRBJ2-7; no clear D. The CDR3 has 14 amino acids. In germline, CDR1 is SGHRS, CDR2 YFSETQ. V was pared by 0 bases and J by 5 bases, with 12 bases between. CDR3 in DNA: TGCGCCAGCAGCTTGGACACACCGGCCAACGAGCAGTACTTC. This encodes CASSLDTPANEQYF.

This clonotype was detected ten times or more. J is TRBJ1-1 and V is TRBV25-1; possibly TRBD1 for D (5 bases). This CDR3 contains 13 residues. The germline V gene has CDR1 MGHDK and CDR2 SYGVNS. The V end lost 6 bases, the J end lost 0 bases, and 8 bases lay between the germline ends. This chain's CDR3 is CASRMTVNTEAFF. The CDR3 DNA follows: TGTGCCAGCAGAATGACAGTGAACACTGAAGCTTTCTTT.

The sample holds many counts of this clonotype. This sequence joins TRBV2 and TRBJ2-3; 8 nucleotides line up with TRBD1. The V gene's germline CDR1 is SNHLY and CDR2 FYNNEI. The J segment lost 6 bases and the V segment lost 6 bases, leaving 11 bases of the junction unmatched. This CDR3 is built from 15 residues. The chain's CDR3 is CASSRTGPRLDTQYF. As DNA, the CDR3 is TGTGCCAGCAGCCGGACAGGGCCGAGGTTGGATACGCAGTATTTT. Variable domain in full (rest from reference TRBV2 and TRBJ2-3): EPEVTQTPSHQVTQMGQEVILRCVPISNHLYFYWYRQILGQKVEFLVSFYNNEISEKSEIFDDQFSVERPDGSNFTLKIRSTKLEDSAMYFCASSRTGPRLDTQYFGPGTRLTVL.

Details on this clonotype: This may arise from a read error, as a much more abundant clone is one base away. The final CDR3 position lacks the conserved phenylalanine or tryptophan, pointing to a likely read error. V is TRBV5-3 and J is TRBJ2-1, with TRBD2 matching over 10 bases. TRBV5-3 is recorded as an ORF, its role being uncertain. Trimming removed 8 bases from V and 8 bases from J; junction bases left unmatched: 10. The CDR3 totals 14 residues. CDR3 sequence reads: CARRSSGGAYEQFL. DNA of the CDR3: TGTGCCAGGAGAAGCAGCGGGGGGGCCTATGAGCAGTTCCTC.

This clonotype was seen a single time. A read error may be the cause here, since a much bigger clone is one base away. Here the CDR3 DNA reads TGTGCCAGCGGGGGACAGACGAACACCGGGGAGCTGTTTTTT. Amino acids: CASGGQTNTGELFF. This sequence joins TRBV28 and TRBJ2-2; 7 nucleotides line up with TRBD1. Unmatched junction bases numbered 3, after V lost 8 bases and J lost 0 bases. Germline loops: CDR1 MDHEN, CDR2 SYDVKM. This CDR3 has 14 residues.

The CDR3, as DNA: TGTGCCAGCAGCTGGGGGACAAGGAATTCACCCCTCCACTTT. This translates into CASSWGTRNSPLHF. The J gene is TRBJ1-6, the V gene TRBV5-6, with TRBD1 as a possible D gene (6 bases). The CDR3 extends over 14 amino acids. Per germline, CDR1 SGHDT and CDR2 YYEEEE. V shed 3 bases and J shed 7 bases, with 11 bases lying between them.

This clonotype appeared many times. The chain recombines TRBV7-2 with TRBJ2-1, with D tentatively TRBD1 (6 bases). Trimming stripped 1 base from V and 4 bases from J, with 11 bases between. Germline-derived CDR1 and CDR2 are SGHTA and FQGNSA. This CDR3 is built from 15 residues. The CDR3 sequence: CASSLVLGGYNEQFF. The CDR3 coding sequence is TGTGCCAGCAGCTTAGTGTTAGGGGGATACAATGAGCAGTTCTTC.

This clonotype was detected a few times. The chain couples TRBV27 to TRBJ2-1; 8 bases line up with TRBD2. The CDR3 covers 15 residues. Germline CDR1 reads MNHEY; CDR2 reads SMNVEV (reference sequence). The V and J ends lost 1 base and 9 bases, in that order; junction bases with no gene match: 8. The CDR3: CASSLYAGGAVEQFF. The CDR3 DNA reads TGTGCCAGCAGTTTATATGCGGGGGGTGCGGTTGAGCAGTTCTTC.

A few counts support this clonotype. The J gene is TRBJ1-1, the V gene TRBV18; 11 nucleotides align to TRBD1. The V gene end was trimmed by 2 bases and the J gene end by 3 bases; junction bases not matched to a gene: 17. This CDR3 contains 20 residues. CDR1 and CDR2 (germline): KGHSH, LQKENI. The CDR3 DNA reads TGTGCCAGCTCACCAATCGTCTTGTCGTGGGGACAGGGGGACGACACTGAAGCTTTCTTT. This translates into CASSPIVLSWGQGDDTEAFF.

The V call is TRBV27, the J call TRBJ2-3, with TRBD2 matching 7 bases. The CDR3 has 16 residues. The V gene's germline CDR1 is MNHEY and CDR2 SMNVEV (reference sequence). Germline trimming cut 6 bases from V and 3 bases from J; bases unmatched to any gene: 12. CDR3 amino acids: CASRPQERDWTDTQYF. CDR3 sequence (DNA): TGTGCCAGCAGACCCCAGGAGCGGGATTGGACAGATACGCAGTATTTT.

This clonotype was counted at least ten times. The J gene is TRBJ2-5, the V gene TRBV6-5, with 9 bases that match TRBD2. Trimming removed 1 base from V and 2 bases from J; junction bases left unmatched: 2. Germline V gene lookup returns CDR1 MNHEY and CDR2 SVGAGI. This CDR3 region has 15 residues. DNA of the CDR3: TGTGCCAGCAGTTACTTAGCGGGAGAACAAGAGACCCAGTACTTC. It translates to CASSYLAGEQETQYF.

At least ten counts were recorded for this clonotype. The chain recombines TRBV6-5 with TRBJ2-5, with 10 nucleotides matching TRBD1. Germline CDR1 MNHEY, CDR2 SVGAGI. V shed 2 bases and J 0 bases; nucleotides not matched to a gene: 6. The CDR3 is 17 residues long. The CDR3 loop is CASSYGTGAEYQETQYF. CDR3 DNA sequence: TGTGCCAGCAGTTACGGGACAGGGGCCGAGTACCAAGAGACCCAGTACTTC.

In regard to this clonotype: This may be a read error, as it is one base from a much larger clone. The chain is built from TRBV20-1 and TRBJ2-7; D gene uncertain. Germline-derived CDR1 and CDR2 are DFQATT and SNEGSKA (reference sequence). Trimming shortened V by 5 bases and J by 0 bases, and 14 bases separated the two germline ends. The CDR3 consists of 14 residues. The CDR3 here is CSASVESSSYEQYF. Written as DNA, the CDR3 is TGCAGTGCTTCGGTGGAGTCCTCCTCCTACGAGCAGTACTTC.

This clonotype was detected ten times or more. The rearrangement uses TRBV5-6 and TRBJ1-1; tentatively, D is TRBD1 (5 bases). V was clipped by 1 base and J by 3 bases, with 19 bases between them. This CDR3 spans 17 amino acids. Germline lookup yields CDR1 SGHDT and CDR2 YYEEEE. As DNA, the CDR3 is TGTGCCAGCAGCTTGACGCCAGGGCCTAACTGGGACACTGAAGCTTTCTTT. Protein: CASSLTPGPNWDTEAFF.

The rearrangement links TRBV13 to TRBJ2-7, with 8 nucleotides matching TRBD1. With V trimmed by 5 bases and J by 2 bases, 11 bases remained unmatched. Per the germline V gene, CDR1 is PRHDT and CDR2 is FYEKMQ (reference sequence). This CDR3 is built from 16 residues. CDR3 amino acids: CASSTTTGTGPYEQYF. The CDR3 nucleotides read TGTGCCAGCAGCACAACAACCGGGACAGGTCCCTACGAGCAGTACTTC. The full variable domain, its missing parts supplied by reference TRBV13 and TRBJ2-7, is AAGVIQSPRHLIKEKRETATLKCYPIPRHDTVYWYQQGPGQDPQFLISFYEKMQSDKGSIPDRFSAQQFSDYHSELNMSSLELGDSALYFCASSTTTGTGPYEQYFGPGTRLTVT.

This clonotype was counted at least ten times. CDR3 in DNA: TGCAGCGTTGTCTCGCGAGCGGGGGAGCAGTTCTTC. It codes for CSVVSRAGEQFF. The V call is TRBV29-1, the J call TRBJ2-1, with 7 bases lining up with TRBD2. The CDR3 is made up of 12 amino acids. The ends lost 4 bases at V and 10 bases at J; junction bases unmatched: 7. Germline CDR1 is SQVTM and CDR2 is ANQGSEA.

Concerning this clonotype itself: A much larger clone lies a single base off, so this may be a read error. The rearrangement uses TRBV27 and TRBJ1-1; D gene unclear. Germline CDR1 reads MNHEY; CDR2 reads SMNVEV (reference sequence). The CDR3 is 13 amino acids. The CDR3 reads CASSYKPNTEALF. Here the CDR3 DNA reads TGTGCCAGCAGTTACAAACCGAACACTGAAGCTCTCTTT.